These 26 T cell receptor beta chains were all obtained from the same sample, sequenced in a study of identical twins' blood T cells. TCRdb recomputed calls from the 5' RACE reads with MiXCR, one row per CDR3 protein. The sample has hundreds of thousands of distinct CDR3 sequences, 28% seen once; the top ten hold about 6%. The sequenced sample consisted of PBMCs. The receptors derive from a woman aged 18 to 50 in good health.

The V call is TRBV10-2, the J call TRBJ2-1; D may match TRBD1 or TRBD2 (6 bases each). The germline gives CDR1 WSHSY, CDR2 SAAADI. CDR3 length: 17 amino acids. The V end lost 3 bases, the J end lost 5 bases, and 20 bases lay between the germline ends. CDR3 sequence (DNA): TGCGCCAGCAGTGAAGTGGACGGGGGCTCATTTAACAATGAGCAGTTCTTC. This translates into CASSEVDGGSFNNEQFF.

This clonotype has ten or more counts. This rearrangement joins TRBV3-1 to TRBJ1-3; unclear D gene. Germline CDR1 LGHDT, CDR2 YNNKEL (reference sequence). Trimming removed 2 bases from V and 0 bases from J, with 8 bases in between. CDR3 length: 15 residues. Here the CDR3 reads CASSQSDGSGNTIYF. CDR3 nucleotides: TGTGCCAGCAGCCAATCGGACGGCTCTGGAAACACCATATATTTT.

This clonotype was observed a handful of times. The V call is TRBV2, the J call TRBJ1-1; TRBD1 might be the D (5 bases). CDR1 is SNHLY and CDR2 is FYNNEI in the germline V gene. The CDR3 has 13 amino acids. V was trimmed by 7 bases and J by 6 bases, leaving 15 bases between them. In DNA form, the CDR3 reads TGTGCCAGCACGGTCGGGGCAGGATCTGAAGCTTTCTTT. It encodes CASTVGAGSEAFF.

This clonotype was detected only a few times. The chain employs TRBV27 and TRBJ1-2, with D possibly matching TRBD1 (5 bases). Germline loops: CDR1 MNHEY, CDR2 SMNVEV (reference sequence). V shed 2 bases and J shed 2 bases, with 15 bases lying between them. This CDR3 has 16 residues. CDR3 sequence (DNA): TGTGCCAGCAGTTTAGGGCAGGGACGTGTCAACTATGGCTACACCTTC. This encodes CASSLGQGRVNYGYTF.

The CDR3 nucleotides are TGCAGCGTTGAGGCAGGAATGAACACTGAAGCTTTCTTT. Encoded protein: CSVEAGMNTEAFF. The rearrangement uses TRBV29-1 and TRBJ1-1; D not resolved. Trimming pared 3 bases from V and 0 bases from J, leaving 8 bases between. Germline loops: CDR1 SQVTM, CDR2 ANQGSEA. CDR3 length equals 13 residues.

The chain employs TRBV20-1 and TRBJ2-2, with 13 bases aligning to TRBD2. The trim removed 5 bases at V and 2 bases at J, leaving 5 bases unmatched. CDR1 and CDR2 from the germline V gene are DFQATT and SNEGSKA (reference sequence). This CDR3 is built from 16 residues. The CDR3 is CSARLAGGSNTGELFF. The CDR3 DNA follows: TGCAGTGCTCGACTAGCGGGGGGATCTAACACCGGGGAGCTGTTTTTT.

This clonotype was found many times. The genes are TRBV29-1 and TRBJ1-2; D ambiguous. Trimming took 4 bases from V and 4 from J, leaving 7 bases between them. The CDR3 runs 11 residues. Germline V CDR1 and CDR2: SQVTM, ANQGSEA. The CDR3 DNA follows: TGCAGCGTTGGTCAGAGCTATGGCTACACCTTC. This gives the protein CSVGQSYGYTF.

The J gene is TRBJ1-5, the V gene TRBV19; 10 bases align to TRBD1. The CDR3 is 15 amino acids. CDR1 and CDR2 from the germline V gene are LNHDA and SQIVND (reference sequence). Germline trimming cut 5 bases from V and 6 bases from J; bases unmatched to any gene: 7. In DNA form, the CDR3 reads TGTGCCAGTAGTCCCGGGACAGGGGATTTTCAGCCCCAGCATTTT. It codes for CASSPGTGDFQPQHF.

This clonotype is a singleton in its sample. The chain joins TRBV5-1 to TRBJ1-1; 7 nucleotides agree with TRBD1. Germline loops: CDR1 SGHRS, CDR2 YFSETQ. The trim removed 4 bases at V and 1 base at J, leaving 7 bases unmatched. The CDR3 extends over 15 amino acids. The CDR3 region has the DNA TGCGCCAGCAGCCCCGGACAGGCCCAGAACACTGAAGCTTTCTTT. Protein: CASSPGQAQNTEAFF.

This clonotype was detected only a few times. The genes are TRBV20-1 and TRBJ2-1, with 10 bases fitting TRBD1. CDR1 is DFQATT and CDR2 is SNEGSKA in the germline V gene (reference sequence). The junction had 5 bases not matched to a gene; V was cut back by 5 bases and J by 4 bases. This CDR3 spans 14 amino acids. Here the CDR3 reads CSAGRDRGYNEQFF. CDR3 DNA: TGCAGTGCTGGCCGGGACAGGGGTTACAATGAGCAGTTCTTC.

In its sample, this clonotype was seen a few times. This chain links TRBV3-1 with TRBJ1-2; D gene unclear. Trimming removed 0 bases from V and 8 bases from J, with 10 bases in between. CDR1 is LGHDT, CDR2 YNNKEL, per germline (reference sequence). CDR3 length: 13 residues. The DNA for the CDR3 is TGTGCCAGCAGCCAAGATGGGGTAAGGGGCTACACCTTC. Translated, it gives CASSQDGVRGYTF. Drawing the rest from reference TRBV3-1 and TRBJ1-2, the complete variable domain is DTAVSQTPKYLVTQMGNDKSIKCEQNLGHDTMYWYKQDSKKFLKIMFSYNNKELIINETVPNRFSPKSPDKAHLNLHINSLELGDSAVYFCASSQDGVRGYTFGSGTRLTVV.

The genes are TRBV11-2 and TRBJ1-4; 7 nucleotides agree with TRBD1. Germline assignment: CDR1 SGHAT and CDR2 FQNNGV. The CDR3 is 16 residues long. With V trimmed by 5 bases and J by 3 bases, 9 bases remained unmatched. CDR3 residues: CASSGRTGEANEKLFF. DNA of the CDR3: TGTGCCAGCAGCGGAAGAACAGGGGAAGCTAATGAAAAACTGTTTTTT.

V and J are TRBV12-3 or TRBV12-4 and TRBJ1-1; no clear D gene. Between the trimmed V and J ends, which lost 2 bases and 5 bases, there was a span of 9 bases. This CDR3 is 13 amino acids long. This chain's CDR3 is CASSLQRVTEAFF. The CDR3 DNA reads TGTGCCAGCAGTTTACAGAGGGTAACTGAAGCTTTCTTT.

CDR3 region: CASTLRGYGYTF. CDR3 nucleotides: TGTGCCAGCACCCTGCGAGGCTATGGCTACACCTTC. The chain uses TRBV12-3 or TRBV12-4 and TRBJ1-2; no reliable D call. The CDR3 consists of 12 residues. V gave up 7 bases and J gave up 4 bases, with 10 bases separating them.

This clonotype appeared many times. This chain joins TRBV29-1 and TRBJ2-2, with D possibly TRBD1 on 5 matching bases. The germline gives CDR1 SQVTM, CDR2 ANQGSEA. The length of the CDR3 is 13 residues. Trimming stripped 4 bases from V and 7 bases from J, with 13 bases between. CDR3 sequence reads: CSVARQSNGELFF. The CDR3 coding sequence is TGCAGCGTTGCCCGACAGTCCAACGGGGAGCTGTTTTTT.

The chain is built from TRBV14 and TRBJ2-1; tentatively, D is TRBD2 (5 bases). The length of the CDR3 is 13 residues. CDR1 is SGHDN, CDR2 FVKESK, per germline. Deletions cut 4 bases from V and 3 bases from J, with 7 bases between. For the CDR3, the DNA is TGTGCCAGCAGCCCGGGAAACTACAATGAGCAGTTCTTC. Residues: CASSPGNYNEQFF.

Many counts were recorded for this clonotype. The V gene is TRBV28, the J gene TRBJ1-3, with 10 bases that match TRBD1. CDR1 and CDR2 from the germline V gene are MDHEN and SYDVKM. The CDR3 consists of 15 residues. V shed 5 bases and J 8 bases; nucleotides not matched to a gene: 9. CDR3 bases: TGTGCCAGCAGTCCCTTGGGACAGGGGATCGACACCATATATTTT. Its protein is CASSPLGQGIDTIYF.

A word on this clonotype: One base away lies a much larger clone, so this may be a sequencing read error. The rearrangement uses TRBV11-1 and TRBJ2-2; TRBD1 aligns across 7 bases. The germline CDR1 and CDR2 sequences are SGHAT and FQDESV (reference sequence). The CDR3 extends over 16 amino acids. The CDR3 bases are TGTGCCGGCAGCTTAATAGGGGGCTATGGCACCGGGGAGCTGTTTTTT. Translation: CAGSLIGGYGTGELFF.

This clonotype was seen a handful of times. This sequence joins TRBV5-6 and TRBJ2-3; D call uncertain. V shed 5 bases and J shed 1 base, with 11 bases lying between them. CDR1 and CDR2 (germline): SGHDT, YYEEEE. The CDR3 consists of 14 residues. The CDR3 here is CASRPDQRTDTQYF. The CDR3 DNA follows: TGTGCCAGCAGGCCGGACCAGCGCACAGATACGCAGTATTTT.

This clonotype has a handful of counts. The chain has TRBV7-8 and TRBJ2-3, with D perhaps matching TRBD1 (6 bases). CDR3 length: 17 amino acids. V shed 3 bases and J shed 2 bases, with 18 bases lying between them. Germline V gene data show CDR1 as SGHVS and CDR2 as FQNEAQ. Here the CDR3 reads CASSFPQQGFDTDTQYF. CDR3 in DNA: TGTGCCAGCAGCTTTCCACAACAGGGTTTCGACACAGATACGCAGTATTTT.

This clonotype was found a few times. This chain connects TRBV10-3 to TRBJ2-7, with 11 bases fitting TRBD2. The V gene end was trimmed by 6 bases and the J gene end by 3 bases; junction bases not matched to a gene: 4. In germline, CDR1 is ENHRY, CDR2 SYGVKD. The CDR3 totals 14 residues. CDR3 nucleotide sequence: TGTGCCATCAGCCGACTAGCGGGGTTCTACGAGCAGTACTTC. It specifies CAISRLAGFYEQYF.

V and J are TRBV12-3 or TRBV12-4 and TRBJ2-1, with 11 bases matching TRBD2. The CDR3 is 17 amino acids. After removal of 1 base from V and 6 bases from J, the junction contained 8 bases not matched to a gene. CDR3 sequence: CASSLEKRLAGGNEQFF. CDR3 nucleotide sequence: TGTGCCAGCAGTTTAGAAAAACGGCTAGCGGGGGGCAATGAGCAGTTCTTC.

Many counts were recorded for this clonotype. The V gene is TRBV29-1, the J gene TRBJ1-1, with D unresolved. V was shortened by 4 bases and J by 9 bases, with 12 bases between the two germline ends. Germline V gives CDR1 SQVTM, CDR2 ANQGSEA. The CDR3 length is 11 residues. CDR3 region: CSVVIDVKAFF. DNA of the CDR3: TGCAGCGTTGTCATCGACGTGAAAGCTTTCTTT.

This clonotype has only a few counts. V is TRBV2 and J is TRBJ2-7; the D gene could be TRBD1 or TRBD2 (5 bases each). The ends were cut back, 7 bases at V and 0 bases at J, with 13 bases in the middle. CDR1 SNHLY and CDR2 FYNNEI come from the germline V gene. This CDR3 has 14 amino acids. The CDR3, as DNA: TGTGCCAGCACGGGGCAGATAATCTCCTACGAGCAGTACTTC. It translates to CASTGQIISYEQYF.

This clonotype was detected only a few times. CDR3 in amino acids: CASSSQGQGTDTQYF. In DNA form, the CDR3 reads TGTGCCAGCAGCTCGCAGGGACAGGGAACAGATACGCAGTATTTT. This chain links TRBV5-4 with TRBJ2-3, with 9 bases matching TRBD1. This CDR3 has 15 amino acids. The germline CDR1 and CDR2 sequences are SGHNT and YYREEE (reference sequence). V was pared by 3 bases and J by 3 bases, with 5 bases of the junction left unmatched. The variable domain in full, completed from reference TRBV5-4 and TRBJ2-3, reads ETGVTQSPTHLIKTRGQQVTLRCSSQSGHNTVSWYQQALGQGPQFIFQYYREEENGRGNFPPRFSGLQFPNYSSELNVNALELDDSALYLCASSSQGQGTDTQYFGPGTRLTVL.

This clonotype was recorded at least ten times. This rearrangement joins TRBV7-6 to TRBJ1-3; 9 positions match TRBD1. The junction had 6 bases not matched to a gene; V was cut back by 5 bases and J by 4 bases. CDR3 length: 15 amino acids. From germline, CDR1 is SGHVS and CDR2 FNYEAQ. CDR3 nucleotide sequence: TGTGCCAGCAGCCGAACAGGGGGCTCCGGAAACACCATATATTTT. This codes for CASSRTGGSGNTIYF.